This TCR beta chain was identified in a study of cytomegalovirus exposure and HLA in healthy donors. In the study overall: Unique TCRs from HLA-typed donors, 85 million to 100 million of them, were held in an early data release.

Study results and limitations: Later analysis demonstrated an association between a missense DCLRE1C variant and TCR beta V- and J-gene trimming. On later analysis, the bulk of CMV-associated TCR beta chains appeared to be HLA-restricted. Both high specificity and high sensitivity reportedly marked the classifier's diagnosis of cytomegalovirus status.

Amplification used 60 Vbeta primers and 13 Jbeta primers. Assay used: immunoSEQ multiplex PCR; TCRdb lists only in-frame clones, some missing. The repertoire has about 180,000 clones, 60% to 80% of them found once; the top ten carry roughly an eighth. There are 14 residues in the CDR3. After removal of 11 bases from V and 4 bases from J, the junction contained 11 bases not matched to a gene. Germline assignment: CDR1 LNHNV and CDR2 YYDKDF (reference sequence). Comment on this clone: Its antigen remains unidentified.

The chain couples TRBV15 to TRBJ1-2, with 9 bases fitting TRBD1. Sequenced sample: PBMCs. This sequence originates from a woman between 50 and 59 years old in good health and CMV-seropositive. CDR3 sequence (DNA): TGTGCCGCAGGGACAGGGACACTTAGCTATGGCTACACCTTC. Translated: CAAGTGTLSYGYTF.